These 29 T cell receptor beta chains came from one sample sequenced in a study of cytomegalovirus exposure and HLA in healthy donors. The PCR ran on 60 Vbeta and 13 Jbeta primers. Assay used: immunoSEQ multiplex PCR; TCRdb lists only in-frame clones, some missing. The sample carries around 98,000 clones, about three quarters recorded once. The sample comprised PBMCs. These receptors were collected from a human donor in good health.

The chain joins TRBV19 to TRBJ2-7, with 10 positions matching TRBD2. Germline loops: CDR1 LNHDA, CDR2 SQIVND (reference sequence). This CDR3 region has 20 residues. Losses at the gene ends were 2 bases for V and 0 bases for J; bases not matched to a gene: 16. In nucleotides, the CDR3 is TGTGCCAGTAGTATAAGGGAGCTGGGAGTAGCGGGAGGATCCTCCTACGAGCAGTACTTC. Protein product: CASSIRELGVAGGSSYEQYF.

The J gene is TRBJ2-6, the V gene TRBV5-6; perhaps TRBD2 as D (6 bases). The V and J ends lost 2 bases and 2 bases respectively, with 17 bases between them. Germline CDR1 SGHDT, CDR2 YYEEEE. The CDR3 loop spans 18 amino acids. DNA of the CDR3: TGTGCCAGCAGCTTTGGGCGGGACCGATCCCCTGGGGCCAACGTCCTGACTTTC. Protein product: CASSFGRDRSPGANVLTF.

This clone occurred once. This chain links TRBV19 with TRBJ1-5; tentative D call: TRBD1 (5 bases). The CDR3 runs 13 residues. V gave up 6 bases and J gave up 6 bases, with 12 bases separating them. Germline V gene lookup returns CDR1 LNHDA and CDR2 SQIVND (reference sequence). CDR3 coding DNA: TGTGCCAGTAGGCGACAGCAAACTCAGCCCCAGCATTTT. This sequence encodes CASRRQQTQPQHF.

V and J are TRBV7-8 and TRBJ2-5; the D is unclear. The germline gives CDR1 SGHVS, CDR2 FQNEAQ. The CDR3 is 15 amino acids. Trimming pared 0 bases from V and 2 bases from J, leaving 10 bases between. The CDR3 spells CASSLAGSLQETQYF. The CDR3 DNA is TGTGCCAGCAGCTTAGCTGGCAGTTTACAAGAGACCCAGTACTTC.

This chain links TRBV5-6 with TRBJ2-2, with 8 bases aligning to TRBD2. V was pared by 2 bases and J by 5 bases, with 2 bases of the junction left unmatched. CDR1 is SGHDT and CDR2 is YYEEEE in the germline V gene. This CDR3 is built from 14 residues. CDR3 bases: TGTGCCAGCAGCTTCCGGGGGGGGACCGGGGAGCTGTTTTTT. Translating gives CASSFRGGTGELFF.

The chain links TRBV5-4 to TRBJ2-1; 7 bases are a match to TRBD2. V lost 3 bases and J lost 8; bases outside the gene matches: 8. Germline V lookup: CDR1 SGHNT, CDR2 YYREEE (reference sequence). The length of the CDR3 is 14 residues. The CDR3 loop is CASSSGLTGDEQFF. The CDR3 DNA is TGTGCCAGCAGCTCGGGACTAACGGGCGATGAGCAGTTCTTC. Based on the CDR3 plus reference TRBV5-4 and TRBJ2-1, the full variable domain is ETGVTQSPTHLIKTRGQQVTLRCSSQSGHNTVSWYQQALGQGPQFIFQYYREEENGRGNFPPRFSGLQFPNYSSELNVNALELDDSALYLCASSSGLTGDEQFFGPGTRLTVL.

The chain is built from TRBV9 and TRBJ2-2; tentatively, D is TRBD1 (5 bases). Germline CDR1 reads SGDLS; CDR2 reads YYNGEE. The CDR3 has 15 amino acids. V lost 3 bases and J lost 0, with 9 bases in between. DNA of the CDR3: TGTGCCAGCAGCGCCACGACAGCGAACACCGGGGAGCTGTTTTTT. It encodes CASSATTANTGELFF. The full variable domain, rest sourced from reference TRBV9 and TRBJ2-2, is DSGVTQTPKHLITATGQRVTLRCSPRSGDLSVYWYQQSLDQGLQFLIQYYNGEERAKGNILERFSAQQFPDLHSELNLSSLELGDSALYFCASSATTANTGELFFGEGSRLTVL.

The gene calls are TRBV5-4 and TRBJ2-4; possibly TRBD1 for D (6 bases). The CDR3 is made up of 14 amino acids. V was clipped by 4 bases and J by 5 bases, with 13 bases between them. Germline CDR1 SGHNT, CDR2 YYREEE (reference sequence). In DNA, the CDR3 is TGTGCCAGCAGCCGGACAGAGGAGCAAAACATTCAGTACTTC. It translates to CASSRTEEQNIQYF.

V and J are TRBV5-1 and TRBJ1-1; the match to TRBD1 covers 8 bases. The CDR3 length is 17 residues. Germline-derived CDR1 and CDR2 are SGHRS and YFSETQ. The trim removed 0 bases at V and 4 bases at J, leaving 11 bases unmatched. CDR3 protein: CASSLGGQVGWGTEAFF. In nucleotides, the CDR3 is TGCGCCAGCAGCTTGGGGGGACAGGTGGGCTGGGGCACTGAAGCTTTCTTT.

The chain combines TRBV10-1 with TRBJ1-5, with TRBD1 as a possible D gene (6 bases). Germline CDR1 is WNHNN and CDR2 is SYGVQD (reference sequence). The V and J ends lost 2 bases and 5 bases respectively, with 13 bases between them. The CDR3 runs 15 residues. CDR3 coding DNA: TGCGCCAGCAGTGAGGGGGGGGGCGCGGATCAGCCCCAGCATTTT. This translates into CASSEGGGADQPQHF.

The chain carries TRBV18 and TRBJ2-1; weak D call: TRBD1 (5 bases). The germline gives CDR1 KGHSH, CDR2 LQKENI. The CDR3 runs 16 residues. The ends were cut back, 2 bases at V and 0 bases at J, with 11 bases in the middle. The CDR3 is CASSPEQGTSYNEQFF. CDR3 nucleotides: TGTGCCAGCTCACCAGAGCAGGGAACCTCCTACAATGAGCAGTTCTTC.

This clone was seen a handful of times. The rearrangement joins TRBV19 to TRBJ1-2; D not resolved. The germline V gene has CDR1 LNHDA and CDR2 SQIVND (reference sequence). The CDR3 contains 13 residues. V was pared by 3 bases and J by 4 bases, with 9 bases between. The CDR3 DNA is TGTGCCAGTAGTATCGGGGAGACCTATGGCTACACCTTC. This codes for CASSIGETYGYTF.

This clone was observed a handful of times. The chain links TRBV19 to TRBJ1-5, with TRBD1 matching 9 bases. The germline CDR1 and CDR2 sequences are LNHDA and SQIVND (reference sequence). This CDR3 is built from 15 residues. J was trimmed by 1 base and V by 11 bases; bases with no gene match: 9. The CDR3 coding sequence is TGTGCCGGGGGACAGGGACAAGTAAGCAATCAGCCCCAGCATTTT. Encoded protein: CAGGQGQVSNQPQHF.

The V and J genes are TRBV5-4 and TRBJ1-5, with D tentatively TRBD1 (6 bases). Trimming left V 0 bases short and J 7 bases short, with 8 bases between. The CDR3 loop spans 13 amino acids. CDR1 and CDR2 (germline): SGHNT, YYREEE (reference sequence). The CDR3 nucleotides read TGTGCCAGCAGCTTGGACAGGGACCAGCCCCAGCATTTT. It yields the protein CASSLDRDQPQHF.

The genes are TRBV25-1 and TRBJ1-2, with 11 bases fitting TRBD1. The ends lost 5 bases at V and 4 bases at J; junction bases unmatched: 6. Germline V gene sequence: CDR1 MGHDK, CDR2 SYGVNS. This CDR3 is built from 15 residues. The CDR3 nucleotides read TGTGCCAGCAGTATCGGACAGGGGGCGAGCTATGGCTACACCTTC. Translating it yields CASSIGQGASYGYTF.

J is TRBJ2-6 and V is TRBV6-5; D gene unclear. This CDR3 is 14 amino acids long. CDR1 and CDR2 from the germline V gene are MNHEY and SVGAGI. Trimming removed 5 bases from V and 0 bases from J, with 5 bases in between. This CDR3 reads CASSKSSGANVLTF. The CDR3 DNA reads as TGTGCCAGCAGTAAGAGCTCTGGGGCCAACGTCCTGACTTTC.

The chain recombines TRBV5-1 with TRBJ2-7; a weak D match, TRBD2 (6 bases). Germline V CDR1 and CDR2: SGHRS, YFSETQ. V dropped 2 bases and J dropped 3 bases, with 12 bases sitting between them. The CDR3 has 14 amino acids. CDR3 sequence: CASSFRDGSYEQYF. In DNA form, the CDR3 reads TGCGCCAGCAGCTTCCGGGACGGGAGCTACGAGCAGTACTTC. Full variable domain (remainder filled in from reference TRBV5-1 and TRBJ2-7): KAGVTQTPRYLIKTRGQQVTLSCSPISGHRSVSWYQQTPGQGLQFLFEYFSETQRNKGNFPGRFSGRQFSNSRSEMNVSTLELGDSALYLCASSFRDGSYEQYFGPGTRLTVT.

CDR3 coding DNA: TGTGCCAGCAGAAGGACAGGGGGCACTGAAGCTTTCTTT. It specifies CASRRTGGTEAFF. The gene calls are TRBV6-5 and TRBJ1-1, with 10 bases identical to TRBD1. The CDR3 is 13 residues long. V was pared by 6 bases and J by 4 bases, with 2 bases of the junction left unmatched. Germline V CDR1 and CDR2: MNHEY, SVGAGI.

This clone was seen a single time. The rearrangement joins TRBV19 to TRBJ1-1, with a possible D match to TRBD1 (6 bases). This CDR3 contains 15 residues. The ends were cut back, 2 bases at V and 5 bases at J, with 15 bases in the middle. Germline CDR1 reads LNHDA; CDR2 reads SQIVND (reference sequence). The CDR3 is CASSIIKGGGTEAFF. The CDR3 nucleotides read TGTGCCAGTAGTATAATCAAAGGGGGGGGGACTGAAGCTTTCTTT.

A note on this clone: Other nucleotide sequences in the sample specify the same CDR3. This chain joins TRBV18 and TRBJ1-1; 7 bases fit TRBD1. The CDR3 is 16 amino acids. Germline V gene data show CDR1 as KGHSH and CDR2 as LQKENI. The J segment lost 4 bases and the V segment lost 4 bases, leaving 12 bases of the junction unmatched. This CDR3 is CASSQQDRVWGTEAFF. For the CDR3, the DNA is TGTGCCAGCTCACAACAAGACAGGGTTTGGGGCACTGAAGCTTTCTTT.

The chain carries TRBV4-1 and TRBJ2-7, with a tentative D call TRBD1 (6 bases). CDR1 and CDR2 (germline): MGHRA, YSYEKL. Trimming took off 2 bases at V and 1 base at J, with 12 bases between the two ends. The CDR3 is 15 amino acids. This chain's CDR3 is CASSQSQTGSYEQYF. CDR3 DNA sequence: TGCGCCAGCAGCCAATCTCAGACAGGATCCTACGAGCAGTACTTC.

J is TRBJ1-4 and V is TRBV13; 8 nucleotides agree with TRBD1. V dropped 2 bases and J dropped 8; count of bases not matched to a gene: 16. The CDR3 length is 18 residues. Germline CDR1 reads PRHDT; CDR2 reads FYEKMQ (reference sequence). CDR3 nucleotides: TGTGCCAGCAGCTTATCTTCAACAGGGGGTGTCGGTCGGGAAAAACTGTTTTTT. It yields the protein CASSLSSTGGVGREKLFF.

The chain is built from TRBV7-9 and TRBJ2-2, with 11 positions matching TRBD1. The CDR3 has 19 residues. Germline-derived CDR1 and CDR2 are SEHNR and FQNEAQ (reference sequence). After removal of 0 bases from V and 4 bases from J, the junction contained 10 bases not matched to a gene. CDR3 protein: CASSLALDRGQSGTGELFF. The CDR3 DNA reads TGTGCCAGCAGCTTAGCGCTGGACAGGGGGCAATCTGGCACCGGGGAGCTGTTTTTT.

The chain couples TRBV2 to TRBJ2-2; D is unresolved. The CDR3 consists of 15 residues. Deletions cut 8 bases from V and 0 bases from J, with 13 bases between. Germline CDR1 SNHLY, CDR2 FYNNEI. DNA of the CDR3: TGTGCCAGCCTTCAAGACAATACGAACACCGGGGAGCTGTTTTTT. This gives the protein CASLQDNTNTGELFF.

This clone appeared once. This chain uses TRBV30 with TRBJ1-2, with 9 bases fitting TRBD1. V shed 2 bases, J shed 7 bases, and the junction held 5 bases outside the gene matches. CDR3 size: 13 residues. Per the germline V gene, CDR1 is GTSNPN and CDR2 is SVGIG (reference sequence). The CDR3 nucleotides are TGTGCCTGGAGTCCGGGACAGGGTAGTGGCTACACCTTC. Protein sequence: CAWSPGQGSGYTF.

This clone was counted between two and nine times. The chain has TRBV30 and TRBJ2-3, with D possibly matching TRBD2 (5 bases). Germline V gene data show CDR1 as GTSNPN and CDR2 as SVGIG (reference sequence). CDR3 length equals 14 residues. With 8 bases removed from V and 2 bases from J, the gap between germline ends came to 17 bases. CDR3: CAGVRGIFTDTQYF. CDR3 sequence (DNA): TGTGCCGGGGTCCGGGGAATCTTCACAGATACGCAGTATTTT. The whole variable domain, filled in from reference TRBV30 and TRBJ2-3, reads SQTIHQWPATLVQPVGSPLSLECTVEGTSNPNLYWYRQAAGRGLQLLFYSVGIGQISSEVPQNLSASRPQDRQFILSSKKLLLSDSGFYLCAGVRGIFTDTQYFGPGTRLTVL.

This clone was observed a single time. This chain links TRBV7-7 with TRBJ1-2, with 7 nucleotides matching TRBD1. The CDR3 loop spans 18 amino acids. With V trimmed by 6 bases and J by 2 bases, 18 bases remained unmatched. Germline loops: CDR1 SSHAT, CDR2 FNYEAQ (reference sequence). The CDR3 protein is CASSFQDWAARGNYGYTF. The DNA of the CDR3 is TGTGCCAGCAGTTTTCAGGACTGGGCGGCCAGGGGGAACTATGGCTACACCTTC.

Points on this clone: The same CDR3 also results from other DNA sequences found in this sample. V gene TRBV6-1 combines with J gene TRBJ2-7, with D possibly matching TRBD1 (6 bases). The V end was cut by 6 bases, the J end by 8 bases, with 17 bases between. Germline loops: CDR1 MNHNS, CDR2 SASEGT. This CDR3 region has 13 residues. Here the CDR3 DNA reads TGTGCCAGCAGCCAGGACAGAACTTACAAGCAGTACTTC. This translates into CASSQDRTYKQYF.

V usage is TRBV4-2 and J usage is TRBJ1-6; the match to TRBD1 covers 11 bases. Germline trimming cut 6 bases from V and 0 bases from J; bases unmatched to any gene: 7. Germline V gene lookup returns CDR1 LGHNA and CDR2 YNFKEQ. The CDR3 runs to 18 residues. CDR3 region: CASSQDRGLSSYNSPLHF. The CDR3, as DNA: TGTGCCAGCAGTCAGGACAGGGGGCTAAGCTCCTATAATTCACCCCTCCACTTT.